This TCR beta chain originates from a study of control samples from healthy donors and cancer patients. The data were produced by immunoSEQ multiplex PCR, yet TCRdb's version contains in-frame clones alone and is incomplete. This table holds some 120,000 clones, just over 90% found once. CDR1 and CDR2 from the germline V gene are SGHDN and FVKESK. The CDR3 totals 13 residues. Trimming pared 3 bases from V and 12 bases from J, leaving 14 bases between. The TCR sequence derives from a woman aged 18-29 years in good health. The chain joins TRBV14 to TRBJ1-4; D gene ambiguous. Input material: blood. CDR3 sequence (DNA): TGTGCCAGCAGCCATAGTGCCGCGGTGGAACTGTTTTTT. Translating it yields CASSHSAAVELFF.